Below, 6 T cell receptor beta chains from the same sample are listed, as sequenced in a study of T cell responses to AZD1222 COVID-19 vaccine. Measured with immunoSEQ multiplex PCR; TCRdb has only the in-frame clones, and not every one. The sample has around 200,000 clones; about 93% are singletons. The specimen comprised peripheral blood, sampled 28 days after the second dose of the MenACWY control vaccine. The source of these receptors is an adult who received the MenACWY meningococcal vaccine as a control.

The V call is TRBV3-1 (or the pseudogene TRBV3-2), the J call TRBJ1-2; TRBD1 matches 9 bases. Unmatched junction bases numbered 3, after V lost 2 bases and J lost 2 bases. The CDR3 spans 15 residues. The germline V gene has CDR1 LGHDT and CDR2 YNNKEL (reference sequence). The CDR3 region has the DNA TGTGCCAGCAGCCAAACAGGGGGCGGAAACTATGGCTACACCTTC. Its protein product is CASSQTGGGNYGYTF.

The chain joins TRBV7-2 to TRBJ1-4; D is possibly TRBD1 (6 bases). V shed 6 bases and J shed 8 bases, with 13 bases lying between them. The CDR3 sequence is 13 residues long. Germline V gives CDR1 SGHTA, CDR2 FQGNSA. The CDR3 DNA reads TGTGCCAGCAGAACAGGGCTTAGAGAAAAACTGTTTTTT. Protein sequence: CASRTGLREKLFF.

The chain couples TRBV28 to TRBJ1-2; 11 bases line up with TRBD1. After removal of 3 bases from V and 8 bases from J, the junction contained 5 bases not matched to a gene. This CDR3 is 14 amino acids long. From germline, CDR1 is MDHEN and CDR2 SYDVKM. For the CDR3, the DNA is TGTGCCAGCAGTTTGGCTGGGACAGGGGGAGGCTACACCTTC. The encoded protein is CASSLAGTGGGYTF.

The genes are TRBV19 and TRBJ1-5; D perhaps matches TRBD1 (5 bases). The germline V and J ends were trimmed by 3 bases and 4 bases, with 16 bases remaining between them. Germline CDR1 reads LNHDA; CDR2 reads SQIVND (reference sequence). The CDR3 totals 16 residues. CDR3 sequence reads: CASSMEGKGRNQPQHF. DNA of the CDR3: TGTGCCAGTAGTATGGAGGGGAAAGGGCGTAATCAGCCCCAGCATTTT.

The CDR3, as DNA: TGTGCTAGTGGTTTGGTACTAAGGGCAGGGGGCGCAATCGATGGCTACACCTTC. Translating it yields CASGLVLRAGGAIDGYTF. J is TRBJ1-2 and V is TRBV12-5; TRBD1 matches at 8 bases. The V segment lost 0 bases and the J segment 6 bases; nucleotides outside the gene matches: 15. The CDR3 length is 18 residues. Germline loops: CDR1 LGHNT, CDR2 FRNRAP. Full variable domain (remainder filled in from reference TRBV12-5 and TRBJ1-2): DARVTQTPRHKVTEMGQEVTMRCQPILGHNTVFWYRQTMMQGLELLAYFRNRAPLDDSGMPKDRFSAEMPDATLATLKIQPSEPRDSAVYFCASGLVLRAGGAIDGYTFGSGTRLTVV.

The chain joins TRBV30 to TRBJ2-7; possible D gene TRBD2, 5 bases. Germline CDR1 reads GTSNPN; CDR2 reads SVGIG (reference sequence). Trimming stripped 2 bases from V and 1 base from J, with 15 bases between. The CDR3 is 15 amino acids. CDR3 DNA: TGTGCCTGGAGTCCAAAAGGAGGTCTTTCCTACGAGCAGTACTTC. Translation gives CAWSPKGGLSYEQYF.